A single sample is the source of the 29 T cell receptor beta chains below, sequenced in a study of T cell repertoires in cytomegalovirus infection. Their specific antigens are unknown. TCRdb fed the reads into MiXCR, producing one record per CDR3 protein. The profile covers a few hundred thousand distinct CDR3 sequences, with roughly 25% appearing a single time and 13% taken by the ten largest. The material was cultured PBMCs, obtained from culture after CMV antigen stimulation. These receptors all come from a human donor in good health (CMV status not recorded). Some clones in this sample may be carry-over from other donors' samples.

This clonotype was picked up many times. CDR3 amino acids: CASSLVRGQSSGANVLTF. As DNA, the CDR3 is TGTGCCAGCAGCTTAGTTAGGGGACAAAGCTCTGGGGCCAACGTCCTGACTTTC. The chain couples TRBV7-2 to TRBJ2-6; D is possibly TRBD1 (6 bases). Germline V gene lookup returns CDR1 SGHTA and CDR2 FQGNSA. The CDR3 length is 18 residues. Trimming removed 1 base at V and 0 bases at J, with 13 bases between. The full variable domain, its missing parts supplied by reference TRBV7-2 and TRBJ2-6, is GAGVSQSPSNKVTEKGKDVELRCDPISGHTALYWYRQSLGQGLEFLIYFQGNSAPDKSGLPSDRFSAERTGGSVSTLTIQRTQQEDSAVYLCASSLVRGQSSGANVLTFGAGSRLTVL.

The rearrangement links TRBV7-6 to TRBJ2-2; 8 bases align to TRBD1. Trimming removed 1 base from V and 4 bases from J; junction bases left unmatched: 8. Germline CDR1 reads SGHVS; CDR2 reads FNYEAQ. The CDR3 sequence is 17 residues long. The CDR3 is CASSLVVGQGATGELFF. The CDR3 coding sequence is TGTGCCAGCAGCTTAGTAGTTGGACAGGGAGCCACCGGGGAGCTGTTTTTT.

This chain connects TRBV5-1 to TRBJ1-1, with TRBD1 identical over 7 bases. With V trimmed by 5 bases and J by 1 base, 5 bases remained unmatched. The CDR3 consists of 14 residues. CDR1 and CDR2 from the germline V gene are SGHRS and YFSETQ. The DNA for the CDR3 is TGCGCCAGCAGACCCGGGACAGCGAACACTGAAGCTTTCTTT. It is translated as CASRPGTANTEAFF.

V usage is TRBV28 and J usage is TRBJ2-3; D might be TRBD1 (5 bases). With 4 bases removed from V and 4 bases from J, the gap between germline ends came to 12 bases. Germline assignment: CDR1 MDHEN and CDR2 SYDVKM. This CDR3 region has 14 residues. The CDR3 DNA reads as TGTGCCAGCAGTTCAGGGTTGGTCGCAGATACGCAGTATTTT. Translating it yields CASSSGLVADTQYF.

This chain connects TRBV12-3 or TRBV12-4 to TRBJ2-3, with 11 positions matching TRBD2. CDR3 length: 15 amino acids. V lost 5 bases and J lost 3; bases outside the gene matches: 4. This CDR3 is CASSPTSGKTDTQYF. As DNA, the CDR3 is TGTGCCAGCAGTCCGACTAGCGGGAAGACAGATACGCAGTATTTT.

The chain recombines TRBV6-2 or TRBV6-3 with TRBJ2-2; D tentatively reads TRBD1 or TRBD2 (5 bases each). Trimming pared 8 bases from V and 3 bases from J, leaving 19 bases between. Germline V gene lookup returns CDR1 MNHEY and CDR2 SVGEGT. CDR3 length: 16 residues. CDR3 sequence: CASGRQWGSDTGELFF. The CDR3 nucleotides are TGTGCCAGCGGTCGGCAGTGGGGGAGTGACACCGGGGAGCTGTTTTTT.

This clonotype was counted a few times. This sequence joins TRBV6-2 or TRBV6-3 and TRBJ1-3, with D unresolved. Germline CDR1 is MNHEY and CDR2 is SVGEGT. This CDR3 is 15 amino acids long. Trimming cost V 5 bases and J 2 bases, with 13 bases left between them. Written as DNA, the CDR3 is TGTGCCAGCAGTCCCGATAACAGCGCTGGAAACACCATATATTTT. Translating it yields CASSPDNSAGNTIYF.

This chain links TRBV28 with TRBJ1-2; D is perhaps TRBD1 (5 bases). The germline V and J ends were trimmed by 3 bases and 4 bases, with 12 bases remaining between them. This CDR3 has 14 amino acids. Germline CDR1 reads MDHEN; CDR2 reads SYDVKM. The CDR3 loop is CASSLGTDAYGYTF. In DNA, the CDR3 is TGTGCCAGCAGTTTGGGGACCGACGCCTATGGCTACACCTTC.

At least ten counts were recorded for this clonotype. The chain is built from TRBV7-8 and TRBJ2-3, with D unclear. CDR3 length: 16 amino acids. The V and J ends lost 1 base and 0 bases respectively, with 11 bases between them. The germline gives CDR1 SGHVS, CDR2 FQNEAQ. CDR3 region: CASSLDGSYSTDTQYF. For the CDR3, the DNA is TGTGCCAGCAGCTTAGATGGCTCTTACAGCACAGATACGCAGTATTTT.

This chain connects TRBV6-6 to TRBJ2-3; no clear D. This CDR3 comprises 15 residues. Germline V lookup: CDR1 MNHNY, CDR2 SVGAGI (reference sequence). V was shortened by 4 bases and J by 2 bases, with 13 bases between the two germline ends. The CDR3 region is CASSLSPDNTDTQYF. The CDR3 DNA reads as TGTGCCAGCAGTTTATCGCCCGACAACACAGATACGCAGTATTTT.

In its sample, this clonotype was seen a few times. The gene calls are TRBV7-6 and TRBJ2-7; D is uncertain. V was pared by 0 bases and J by 4 bases, with 10 bases between. From germline, CDR1 is SGHVS and CDR2 FNYEAQ. This CDR3 is built from 14 residues. The CDR3 sequence: CASSLAPRMYEQYF. CDR3 nucleotide sequence: TGTGCCAGCAGCTTAGCGCCTAGGATGTACGAGCAGTACTTC.

This clonotype was seen repeatedly, ten times or more. The J gene is TRBJ2-3, the V gene TRBV7-2; the D gene is possibly TRBD2 (5 bases). Germline values: CDR1 SGHTA, CDR2 FQGNSA. There are 12 residues in the CDR3. Deletions cut 2 bases from V and 8 bases from J, with 8 bases between. The CDR3 DNA follows: TGTGCCAGCAGCTTATTTCGGGGTACGCAGTATTTT. Translation: CASSLFRGTQYF.

The table lists this clonotype with many counts. This chain links TRBV7-2 with TRBJ2-1; D is uncertain. In germline, CDR1 is SGHTA, CDR2 FQGNSA. The CDR3 has 13 amino acids. V was shortened by 1 base and J by 4 bases, with 5 bases between the two germline ends. CDR3 bases: TGTGCCAGCAGCTTAGGCTCATACAATGAGCAGTTCTTC. Protein: CASSLGSYNEQFF.

This clonotype came up a few times. This rearrangement joins TRBV12-3 or TRBV12-4 to TRBJ1-2, with D unresolved. Trimming removed 0 bases at V and 6 bases at J, with 8 bases between. The CDR3 totals 13 residues. CDR3 loop: CASSLARVDGYTF. The DNA for the CDR3 is TGTGCCAGCAGTTTAGCGAGGGTTGATGGCTACACCTTC.

The table lists this clonotype with a few counts. V and J are TRBV19 and TRBJ1-2; D perhaps matches TRBD1 (6 bases). The germline gives CDR1 LNHDA, CDR2 SQIVND (reference sequence). The CDR3 sequence is 17 residues long. Trimming took 0 bases from V and 4 from J, leaving 18 bases between them. DNA of the CDR3: TGTGCCAGTAGTATAGACACCGCGACAGGAAATACCTATGGCTACACCTTC. Its protein is CASSIDTATGNTYGYTF.

For this clonotype: A much larger clone lies a single base off, so this may be a read error. As the CDR3 is not closed by the conserved phenylalanine or tryptophan, this likely results from a read error. V and J are TRBV12-3 or TRBV12-4 and TRBJ1-2; D ambiguous. The CDR3 is 13 residues long. The ends were cut back, 6 bases at V and 4 bases at J, with 12 bases in the middle. CDR3 loop: CASSNRVLYGYTY. CDR3 bases: TGTGCCAGCAGCAACCGGGTCCTCTATGGCTACACCTAC.

This clonotype was found many times. The chain links TRBV11-2 to TRBJ2-7; tentative D call: TRBD1 (6 bases). V was pared by 4 bases and J by 5 bases, with 18 bases between. CDR1 and CDR2 (germline): SGHAT, FQNNGV. This CDR3 comprises 15 residues. The CDR3 nucleotides are TGTGCCAGCAGCTCGGGCACAGGGCCTCGGCACGAGCAGTACGTC. Translating gives CASSSGTGPRHEQYV.

This clonotype was observed at least ten times. The chain uses TRBV2 and TRBJ1-4; D gene uncertain. CDR1 is SNHLY, CDR2 FYNNEI, per germline. Trimming removed 5 bases from V and 7 bases from J, with 8 bases in between. This CDR3 comprises 12 residues. For the CDR3, the DNA is TGTGCCAGCAGTCCCCTGAGTGAAAAACTGTTTTTT. Amino acid sequence: CASSPLSEKLFF.

There are a few counts of this clonotype. The chain combines TRBV20-1 with TRBJ2-3, with D possibly matching TRBD2 (7 bases). Trimming shortened V by 6 bases and J by 3 bases, and 13 bases separated the two germline ends. From germline, CDR1 is DFQATT and CDR2 SNEGSKA (reference sequence). This CDR3 has 13 residues. The CDR3 DNA reads as TGCAGTGCCACGGGGAGGGGGACAGATACGCAGTATTTT. This sequence encodes CSATGRGTDTQYF.

This clonotype was seen many times. The chain has TRBV7-2 and TRBJ2-1; D is unresolved. Germline CDR1 is SGHTA and CDR2 is FQGNSA. CDR3 size: 13 residues. V lost 5 bases and J lost 6, with 11 bases in between. CDR3 sequence (DNA): TGTGCCAGCAGCCCGAGTTGGAGCAATGAGCAGTTCTTC. This encodes CASSPSWSNEQFF.

This clonotype was picked up many times. This rearrangement joins TRBV7-2 to TRBJ2-1; tentatively, D is TRBD2 (6 bases). V was clipped by 7 bases and J by 0 bases, with 13 bases between them. This CDR3 has 15 residues. Germline V CDR1 and CDR2: SGHTA, FQGNSA. The CDR3 reads CASTKGGYSYNEQFF. In DNA form, the CDR3 reads TGTGCCAGCACCAAGGGAGGCTACTCCTACAATGAGCAGTTCTTC.

This clonotype was recorded at least ten times. The chain links TRBV19 to TRBJ2-1; 7 bases line up with TRBD2. Germline assignment: CDR1 LNHDA and CDR2 SQIVND (reference sequence). The CDR3 covers 12 residues. J gave up 11 bases and V 0 bases, and 1 base lay outside the gene matches. In nucleotides, the CDR3 is TGTGCCAGTAGTATAGAAGCGGGACAGCAGTTCTTC. Its translation is CASSIEAGQQFF. The whole variable domain, filled in from reference TRBV19 and TRBJ2-1, reads DGGITQSPKYLFRKEGQNVTLSCEQNLNHDAMYWYRQDPGQGLRLIYYSQIVNDFQKGDIAEGYSVSREKKESFPLTVTSAQKNPTAFYLCASSIEAGQQFFGPGTRLTVL.

The sample holds a few counts of this clonotype. J is TRBJ1-2 and V is TRBV11-2, with TRBD1 matching 8 bases. The J segment lost 4 bases and the V segment lost 8 bases, leaving 12 bases of the junction unmatched. The CDR3 has 15 amino acids. Germline CDR1 reads SGHAT; CDR2 reads FQNNGV. CDR3 coding DNA: TGTGCCAGCGCATCCCAGCCAGGGGGCGGCTATGGCTACACCTTC. Translation: CASASQPGGGYGYTF.

This clonotype has only a few counts. The chain employs TRBV7-9 and TRBJ2-7; TRBD1 agrees at 9 bases. The CDR3 has 15 residues. With 5 bases clipped from V and 3 bases from J, the junction kept 8 bases outside the gene matches. Germline-derived CDR1 and CDR2 are SEHNR and FQNEAQ (reference sequence). This CDR3 is CASSNPGQGYYEQYF. The DNA for the CDR3 is TGTGCCAGCAGCAATCCGGGACAGGGATACTACGAGCAGTACTTC.

V gene TRBV7-3 combines with J gene TRBJ2-1; TRBD2 aligns across 10 bases. The CDR3 extends over 17 amino acids. Germline V gene lookup returns CDR1 SGHTA and CDR2 FQGTGA. V gave up 2 bases and J gave up 4 bases; unmatched junction bases: 8. The CDR3 DNA is TGTGCCAGCAGCTTAGGGTCGGGACTAGCGCATTACAATGAGCAGTTCTTC. Residues: CASSLGSGLAHYNEQFF.

This clonotype was observed many times. This chain joins TRBV6-1 and TRBJ2-3; perhaps TRBD1 as D (6 bases). The germline V and J ends were trimmed by 7 bases and 4 bases, with 18 bases remaining between them. Germline CDR1 reads MNHNS; CDR2 reads SASEGT. The CDR3 length is 15 residues. The CDR3 DNA reads TGTGCCAGCACTTTTAATTCAGGGGCATCAGATACGCAGTATTTT. Translated: CASTFNSGASDTQYF.

Remarks on this clonotype: Being one base from a much bigger clone, this may be a read error. The chain couples TRBV12-3 or TRBV12-4 to TRBJ2-3; TRBD2 is a possible D gene (6 bases). Between the trimmed V and J ends, which lost 6 bases and 4 bases, there was a span of 17 bases. The CDR3 is made up of 15 amino acids. The CDR3 loop is CASRPGTGSPDTQYF. The CDR3 bases are TGTGCCAGCAGACCCGGAACCGGGAGTCCAGATACGCAGTATTTT.

At least ten counts were recorded for this clonotype. This chain connects TRBV7-2 to TRBJ2-3; D perhaps matches TRBD2 (6 bases). This CDR3 has 15 residues. In germline, CDR1 is SGHTA, CDR2 FQGNSA. Between the trimmed V and J ends, which lost 3 bases and 3 bases, there was a span of 13 bases. CDR3 in amino acids: CASSLAGSGTDTQYF. Here the CDR3 DNA reads TGTGCCAGCAGCTTGGCGGGATCGGGAACAGATACGCAGTATTTT. The full variable domain, completed using reference TRBV7-2 and TRBJ2-3, is GAGVSQSPSNKVTEKGKDVELRCDPISGHTALYWYRQSLGQGLEFLIYFQGNSAPDKSGLPSDRFSAERTGGSVSTLTIQRTQQEDSAVYLCASSLAGSGTDTQYFGPGTRLTVL.

The chain has TRBV20-1 and TRBJ2-1; 8 nucleotides line up with TRBD2. The CDR3 extends over 15 amino acids. Trimming took 4 bases from V and 2 from J; bases not matched to a gene: 7. Germline V lookup: CDR1 DFQATT, CDR2 SNEGSKA (reference sequence). Here the CDR3 reads CSAIVAGRPYNEQFF. CDR3 nucleotide sequence: TGCAGTGCTATTGTAGCGGGACGACCCTACAATGAGCAGTTCTTC.